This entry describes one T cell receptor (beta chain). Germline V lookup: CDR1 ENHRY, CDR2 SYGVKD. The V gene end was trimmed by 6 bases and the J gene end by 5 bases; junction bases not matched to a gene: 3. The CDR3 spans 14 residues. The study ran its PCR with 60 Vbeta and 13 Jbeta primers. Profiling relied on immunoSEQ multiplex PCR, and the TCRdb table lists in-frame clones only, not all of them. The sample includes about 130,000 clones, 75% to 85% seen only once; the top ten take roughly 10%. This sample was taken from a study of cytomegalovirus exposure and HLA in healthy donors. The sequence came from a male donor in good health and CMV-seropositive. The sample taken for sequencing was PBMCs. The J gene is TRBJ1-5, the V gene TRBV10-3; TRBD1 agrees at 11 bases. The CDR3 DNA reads TGTGCCATCAGAGGGGACAGGGGGGATCAGCCCCAGCATTTT. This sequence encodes CAIRGDRGDQPQHF.